This entry lists 20 T cell receptor beta chains sequenced from one sample in a study of tumor-infiltrating lymphocytes in oesophageal squamous cell carcinoma. In TCRdb, the PCR reads were re-called with MiXCR into one record per CDR3 protein. The sample includes 20,000 to 25,000 distinct CDR3 sequences, around a third of them seen just once. Sequenced: esophageal tumor tissue. These TCRs come from a female donor with esophageal squamous cell carcinoma.

Worth noting for this clonotype: One junction end does not reproduce the germline sequence, and a read error may be involved. In nucleotides, the CDR3 is TGTGCCAGCAGCTTAACAAATAATTCACCCCTCCACTTC. It yields the protein CASSLTNNSPLHF. The chain is built from TRBV7-3 and TRBJ2-5; no clear D. This CDR3 is 13 amino acids long. Per germline, CDR1 SGHTA and CDR2 FQGTGA.

This chain links TRBV10-1 with TRBJ1-4; D might be TRBD1 (6 bases). Germline V gene sequence: CDR1 WNHNN, CDR2 SYGVQD (reference sequence). V lost 0 bases, J lost 5 bases, and 10 bases lay in between. The CDR3 consists of 15 residues. The CDR3 nucleotides are TGCGCCAGCAGTGAGTCGGCGGGGGCGAATGAAAAACTGTTTTTT. Protein product: CASSESAGANEKLFF.

The J gene is TRBJ1-1, the V gene TRBV24-1, with D perhaps TRBD1 (5 bases). V shed 4 bases and J shed 4 bases, with 12 bases lying between them. This CDR3 is 14 amino acids long. Germline V gene lookup returns CDR1 KGHDR and CDR2 SFDVKD. The CDR3 DNA is TGTGCCACCAGTGACCGAAGGGGTCCCACTGAAGCTTTCTTT. The encoded protein is CATSDRRGPTEAFF.

This clonotype rates as medium-sized. This chain uses TRBV6-1 with TRBJ2-1; TRBD1 matches at 7 bases. Germline V lookup: CDR1 MNHNS, CDR2 SASEGT. The CDR3 covers 16 residues. Germline trimming cut 5 bases from V and 3 bases from J; bases unmatched to any gene: 10. CDR3 protein: CASSQRTTGNYNEQFF. The DNA for the CDR3 is TGTGCCAGCAGTCAACGGACGACAGGGAACTACAATGAGCAGTTCTTC.

Comment on this clonotype: At one of its ends the junction is not consistent with the germline gene, which may arise from a read error. The chain joins TRBV12-3 or TRBV12-4 to TRBJ2-1, with 7 bases that match TRBD1. The CDR3 consists of 15 residues. Written as DNA, the CDR3 is TGTGCCAGCACTGGGACAGTAACATATAATTCACCCCTCCACTTC. Translation gives CASTGTVTYNSPLHF.

At least ten counts were recorded for this clonotype. The gene calls are TRBV27 and TRBJ2-1; D remains ambiguous. The CDR3 totals 13 residues. Looked up from germline, CDR1 is MNHEY and CDR2 is SMNVEV (reference sequence). Trimming removed 3 bases from V and 15 bases from J, with 18 bases in between. The CDR3 reads CASSFAPGDSPFF. In nucleotides, the CDR3 is TGTGCCAGCAGTTTCGCCCCCGGCGATAGCCCGTTCTTC.

A few counts support this clonotype. The rearrangement uses TRBV2 and TRBJ1-5; D is unresolved. The CDR3 has 12 amino acids. Germline V lookup: CDR1 SNHLY, CDR2 FYNNEI. The V end lost 8 bases, the J end lost 6 bases, and 11 bases lay between the germline ends. CDR3: CASGPLGQPQHF. The CDR3 nucleotides are TGTGCCAGCGGCCCCCTTGGTCAGCCCCAGCATTTT.

This clonotype has a count of ten or more. The rearrangement joins TRBV28 to TRBJ1-1, with unresolved D. CDR3 size: 12 residues. The germline V gene encodes CDR1 MDHEN and CDR2 SYDVKM. V was pared by 6 bases and J by 0 bases, with 5 bases between. CDR3 in amino acids: CASSQVNTEAFF. The CDR3 nucleotides read TGTGCCAGCAGCCAGGTGAACACTGAAGCTTTCTTT.

The chain combines TRBV9 with TRBJ1-2; 12 bases match TRBD1. The CDR3 consists of 17 residues. Per germline, CDR1 SGDLS and CDR2 YYNGEE. The V and J ends lost 0 bases and 8 bases, in that order; junction bases with no gene match: 11. The chain's CDR3 is CASSVEPGGQGAEGYTF. For the CDR3, the DNA is TGTGCCAGCAGCGTAGAACCAGGGGGACAGGGGGCAGAGGGCTACACCTTC.

The chain carries TRBV5-3 and TRBJ2-5; D gene unclear. TRBV5-3 is an open reading frame, and its role is uncertain. The V end lost 10 bases, the J end lost 11 bases, and 30 bases lay between the germline ends. The CDR3 runs 15 residues. The CDR3 reads CAGEARRVSTSEQYF. CDR3 coding DNA: TGTGCCGGTGAGGCTAGAAGGGTTTCTACAAGTGAGCAGTACTTC.

The rearrangement uses TRBV29-1 and TRBJ2-1; 8 bases fit TRBD1. There are 11 residues in the CDR3. Trimming cost V 5 bases and J 15 bases; bases outside gene matches: 9. Germline lookup yields CDR1 SQVTM and CDR2 ANQGSEA. The CDR3 DNA reads TGCAGCGTTTCGACAGGGGCGGGGTGGTTCTTC. Translation gives CSVSTGAGWFF.

J is TRBJ2-3 and V is TRBV28; 13 nucleotides line up with TRBD2. V lost 5 bases, J lost 0 bases, and 8 bases stayed unmatched. Germline V CDR1 and CDR2: MDHEN, SYDVKM. CDR3 length: 18 residues. CDR3 sequence: CASSTRLAGGRSTDTQYF. The DNA of the CDR3 is TGTGCCAGCAGTACGAGACTAGCGGGAGGACGAAGCACAGATACGCAGTATTTT.

This clonotype showed up many times. The CDR3 ends on some other residue instead of the conserved phenylalanine or tryptophan, so this is likely a read error. No DNA is shown, since the ends of the CDR3 on it are uncertain; the CDR3 is the one TCRdb lists. This chain connects TRBV5-5 to TRBJ2-6; whether TRBD1, the table's D call, matches the DNA was not checked. Both ends counted, the CDR3 spans 9 residues. Germline values: CDR1 SGHKS, CDR2 YYEKEE (reference sequence). The CDR3 here is CASVSPRDR.

This clonotype showed up many times. This chain links TRBV5-4 with TRBJ2-7, with D possibly being TRBD2 (5 bases). Per the germline V gene, CDR1 is SGHNT and CDR2 is YYREEE (reference sequence). The CDR3 consists of 15 residues. Trimming cost V 4 bases and J 0 bases, with 14 bases left between them. CDR3 loop: CASSVGRGPSYEQYF. In DNA, the CDR3 is TGTGCCAGCAGCGTCGGACGCGGGCCCTCCTACGAGCAGTACTTC.

The genes are TRBV7-9 and TRBJ2-4; D tentatively reads TRBD1 or TRBD2 (6 bases each). The J call may not be correct, given that the DNA end is closer to TRBJ2-5. This CDR3 spans 15 amino acids. CDR1 SEHNR and CDR2 FQNEAQ come from the germline V gene (reference sequence). DNA for the CDR3: TGTGCCAGCAACCAATTTCGGGGGCTTGGAGAGACCCAGTACTTC. It encodes CASNQFRGLGETQYF.

This clonotype showed up just a few times. The chain uses TRBV14 and TRBJ2-1; a weak D match, TRBD2 (6 bases). This CDR3 is built from 14 residues. CDR1 is SGHDN, CDR2 FVKESK, per germline. With 4 bases removed from V and 10 bases from J, the gap between germline ends came to 17 bases. CDR3 coding DNA: TGTGCCAGCAGCCTCTTAGCGGAGTCCTACGAGCAGTTCTTC. Residues: CASSLLAESYEQFF.

This chain uses TRBV7-2 with TRBJ2-2; 8 bases align to TRBD2. In germline, CDR1 is SGHTA, CDR2 FQGNSA. The V and J ends lost 1 base and 3 bases, in that order; junction bases with no gene match: 7. The CDR3 extends over 17 amino acids. CDR3: CASSLGGSGVYTGELFF. The CDR3 DNA reads TGTGCCAGCAGCTTAGGGGGTAGCGGGGTTTACACCGGGGAGCTGTTTTTT.

This clonotype was recorded many times. The V gene is TRBV6-1, the J gene TRBJ1-2; D might be TRBD1 (6 bases). Trimming removed 6 bases from V and 0 bases from J, with 14 bases in between. CDR1 is MNHNS and CDR2 is SASEGT in the germline V gene. The CDR3 sequence is 15 residues long. Here the CDR3 DNA reads TGTGCCAGCAGCCTCGTTGGGGGCTCTAACTATGGCTACACCTTC. This codes for CASSLVGGSNYGYTF.

This clonotype was detected a few times. The chain uses TRBV6-1 and TRBJ2-1, with a tentative D call TRBD2 (6 bases). CDR3 length: 15 residues. Deletions cut 2 bases from V and 0 bases from J, with 8 bases between. Per the germline V gene, CDR1 is MNHNS and CDR2 is SASEGT. The CDR3 sequence: CASSELASSYNEQFF. As DNA, the CDR3 is TGTGCCAGCAGTGAACTAGCGAGCTCCTACAATGAGCAGTTCTTC.

This clonotype was seen ten or more times. The chain couples TRBV5-1 to TRBJ1-5; TRBD1 might be the D (6 bases). Per the germline V gene, CDR1 is SGHRS and CDR2 is YFSETQ. The CDR3 contains 14 residues. Trimming took 0 bases from V and 7 from J, leaving 11 bases between them. The DNA for the CDR3 is TGCGCCAGCAGCTTGGGGACAGTTGGACAGCCCCAGCATTTT. This sequence encodes CASSLGTVGQPQHF.